The 4 T cell receptor beta chains below were found in one sample sequenced in a study of technical replicates of blood from a few donors. Produced via immunoSEQ multiplex PCR; TCRdb's table is partial and in-frame only. The profile covers under 110,000 clones, with 96% appearing a single time and roughly 0.21% taken by the ten largest. Sequenced sample: T cells isolated from PBMCs. The receptors derive from a human donor in good health.

This chain uses TRBV19 with TRBJ1-5; no definite D call. CDR1 LNHDA and CDR2 SQIVND come from the germline V gene (reference sequence). With 8 bases removed from V and 7 bases from J, the gap between germline ends came to 6 bases. The CDR3 has 10 amino acids. The CDR3 DNA sequence: TGTGCCAGTCATCGGCAGCCCCAGCATTTT. Protein sequence: CASHRQPQHF.

The V call is TRBV5-1, the J call TRBJ2-5; 9 nucleotides agree with TRBD2. The CDR3 is made up of 15 amino acids. The ends lost 0 bases at V and 4 bases at J; junction bases unmatched: 4. The germline V gene encodes CDR1 SGHRS and CDR2 YFSETQ. This chain's CDR3 is CASSLVGGLAETQYF. CDR3 DNA sequence: TGCGCCAGCAGCTTGGTCGGGGGACTAGCAGAGACCCAGTACTTC.

The sample holds one count of this clone. V gene TRBV5-1 combines with J gene TRBJ2-1; 13 bases are shared with TRBD2. In germline, CDR1 is SGHRS, CDR2 YFSETQ. With 8 bases clipped from V and 4 bases from J, the junction kept 3 bases outside the gene matches. This CDR3 is built from 14 residues. The CDR3 bases are TGCGCCAGTCGGACTAGCGGGAGATACAATGAGCAGTTCTTC. Translation gives CASRTSGRYNEQFF.

The chain has TRBV15 and TRBJ1-2, with 9 bases identical to TRBD1. The CDR3 is made up of 15 amino acids. Trimming at V came to 0 bases and at J to 3 bases, leaving 2 bases not matched to a gene. Germline assignment: CDR1 LNHNV and CDR2 YYDKDF (reference sequence). The CDR3 here is CATSREGTGYYGYTF. Written as DNA, the CDR3 is TGTGCCACCAGCAGAGAGGGGACAGGGTACTATGGCTACACCTTC. Full variable domain (outside the CDR3, taken from reference TRBV15 and TRBJ1-2): DAMVIQNPRYQVTQFGKPVTLSCSQTLNHNVMYWYQQKSSQAPKLLFHYYDKDFNNEADTPDNFQSRRPNTSFCFLDIRSPGLGDTAMYLCATSREGTGYYGYTFGSGTRLTVV.